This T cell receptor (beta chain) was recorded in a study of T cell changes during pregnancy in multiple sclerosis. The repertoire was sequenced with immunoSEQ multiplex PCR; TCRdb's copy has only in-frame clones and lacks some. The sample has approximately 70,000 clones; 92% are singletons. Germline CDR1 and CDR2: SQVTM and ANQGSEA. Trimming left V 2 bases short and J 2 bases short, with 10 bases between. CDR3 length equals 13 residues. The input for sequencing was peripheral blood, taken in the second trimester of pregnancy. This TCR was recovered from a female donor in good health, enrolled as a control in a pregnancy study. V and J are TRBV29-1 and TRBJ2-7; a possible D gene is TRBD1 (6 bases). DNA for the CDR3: TGCAGCGTTGAAAACAGGGAACCCTACGAGCAGTACTTC. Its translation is CSVENREPYEQYF.